Many counts were recorded for the clone carrying this T cell receptor beta chain. This sample is part of a study of blood T cell repertoires in COVID-19. Produced via immunoSEQ multiplex PCR; TCRdb's table is partial and in-frame only. Counted here are approximately 270,000 clones, around 88% occurring once; the ten biggest clones make up over 1.2%. The germline V gene encodes CDR1 MGHRA and CDR2 YSYEKL. The CDR3 totals 16 residues. V shed 0 bases, J shed 5 bases, and the junction held 8 bases outside the gene matches. The sequenced sample was peripheral blood. This chain joins TRBV4-1 and TRBJ2-5; TRBD2 matches at 8 bases. The origin of this receptor is an elderly man with acute or convalescent COVID-19. The chain's CDR3 is CASSQERSGADETQYF. CDR3 nucleotide sequence: TGCGCCAGCAGCCAAGAACGTAGCGGGGCAGATGAGACCCAGTACTTC.